A single sample gave rise to the 21 T cell receptor beta chains below, sequenced in a study of T cell responses to AZD1222 COVID-19 vaccine. Some clones are missing from TCRdb's copy, which holds only in-frame ones; the method was immunoSEQ multiplex PCR. The sample contains about 110,000 clones, around 80% of which appear only once. The sample here was peripheral blood, taken on day 0 of AZD1222 vaccination. The receptor source for this set is an adult in good health.

The chain employs TRBV9 and TRBJ2-3; possibly TRBD2 for D (6 bases). The CDR3 is 14 residues long. Trimming took 1 base from V and 6 from J, leaving 12 bases between them. Germline assignment: CDR1 SGDLS and CDR2 YYNGEE. CDR3 sequence (DNA): TGTGCCAGCAGCGTAAGATCGCTAGCGGATACGCAGTATTTT. Translated, it gives CASSVRSLADTQYF.

The V gene is TRBV4-3, the J gene TRBJ1-1, with no clear D. The CDR3 extends over 15 amino acids. Germline-derived CDR1 and CDR2 are LGHNA and YSLEER. V lost 3 bases, J lost 1 base, and 12 bases lay in between. Written as DNA, the CDR3 is TGCGCCAGCAGCCAGACGTACGGAGAGAACACTGAAGCTTTCTTT. Its protein is CASSQTYGENTEAFF.

The chain couples TRBV9 to TRBJ2-5; D is possibly TRBD1 (5 bases). Trimming cost V 3 bases and J 10 bases, with 28 bases left between them. Germline lookup yields CDR1 SGDLS and CDR2 YYNGEE. The CDR3 spans 17 residues. The CDR3 nucleotides are TGTGCCAGCAGCGCAGGGTTGGGTGTCGTTCAACATGGTATCCAGTACTTC. Amino acids: CASSAGLGVVQHGIQYF.

The J gene is TRBJ2-4, the V gene TRBV5-6; maybe TRBD2 (5 bases). This CDR3 contains 14 residues. Germline CDR1 reads SGHDT; CDR2 reads YYEEEE. Deletions cut 5 bases from V and 6 bases from J, with 15 bases between. The CDR3 nucleotides are TGTGCCAGCAGTTCTAGGGCCGCGGGAAACATTCAGTACTTC. Protein product: CASSSRAAGNIQYF.

The chain recombines TRBV2 with TRBJ1-1, with TRBD1 matching 7 bases. Germline values: CDR1 SNHLY, CDR2 FYNNEI. The CDR3 length is 14 residues. J gave up 1 base and V 5 bases, and 4 bases lay outside the gene matches. The CDR3 DNA is TGTGCCAGCAGTTTCCAGGGGGGGAACACTGAAGCTTTCTTT. As protein: CASSFQGGNTEAFF.

The rearrangement joins TRBV5-6 to TRBJ2-2, with 7 bases identical to TRBD1. V shed 2 bases, J shed 4 bases, and the junction held 8 bases outside the gene matches. The CDR3 covers 16 residues. The V gene's germline CDR1 is SGHDT and CDR2 YYEEEE. This CDR3 reads CASSFRQGLGTGELFF. CDR3 nucleotide sequence: TGTGCCAGCAGCTTCCGACAGGGTTTAGGCACCGGGGAGCTGTTTTTT.

V gene TRBV29-1 combines with J gene TRBJ2-3; D is unresolved. Per the germline V gene, CDR1 is SQVTM and CDR2 is ANQGSEA. V lost 1 base and J lost 0, with 14 bases in between. The CDR3 has 16 amino acids. Here the CDR3 reads CSVEGGRTISTDTQYF. In DNA form, the CDR3 reads TGCAGCGTTGAAGGTGGCAGAACAATTAGCACAGATACGCAGTATTTT.

The rearrangement joins TRBV2 to TRBJ1-2; 7 nucleotides match TRBD1. The CDR3 covers 16 residues. Trimming took 6 bases from V and 1 from J; bases not matched to a gene: 11. Germline-derived CDR1 and CDR2 are SNHLY and FYNNEI. CDR3 loop: CASRPNRGRINYGYTF. Written as DNA, the CDR3 is TGTGCCAGCAGGCCCAACAGGGGCCGGATTAACTATGGCTACACCTTC.

This clone is a singleton in its sample. The chain recombines TRBV18 with TRBJ1-5; 7 nucleotides agree with TRBD1. The V gene's germline CDR1 is KGHSH and CDR2 LQKENI. CDR3 length: 16 amino acids. The V gene end was trimmed by 6 bases and the J gene end by 4 bases; junction bases not matched to a gene: 12. CDR3: CASSKTGAQNNQPQHF. The CDR3, as DNA: TGTGCCAGCTCTAAAACAGGGGCCCAAAATAATCAGCCCCAGCATTTT.

The sample holds many counts of this clone. The V gene is TRBV2, the J gene TRBJ1-2, with no clear D. V was clipped by 8 bases and J by 3 bases, with 16 bases between them. The CDR3 runs to 14 residues. Germline-derived CDR1 and CDR2 are SNHLY and FYNNEI. The CDR3 sequence: CASQALFGDYGYTF. The DNA of the CDR3 is TGTGCCAGCCAGGCTCTCTTCGGGGACTATGGCTACACCTTC.

The V call is TRBV5-1, the J call TRBJ2-5; either TRBD1 or TRBD2 may fit D (5 bases each). Germline CDR1 and CDR2: SGHRS and YFSETQ. The CDR3 covers 15 residues. V lost 3 bases and J 5 bases, leaving 17 bases between the germline ends. This CDR3 reads CASSSPGTTSETQYF. DNA for the CDR3: TGCGCCAGCAGCTCCCCCGGGACCACGTCTGAGACCCAGTACTTC. Complete variable domain (other parts from reference TRBV5-1 and TRBJ2-5): KAGVTQTPRYLIKTRGQQVTLSCSPISGHRSVSWYQQTPGQGLQFLFEYFSETQRNKGNFPGRFSGRQFSNSRSEMNVSTLELGDSALYLCASSSPGTTSETQYFGPGTRLLVL.

This chain links TRBV4-3 with TRBJ2-3; 9 bases agree with TRBD2. CDR1 and CDR2 from the germline V gene are LGHNA and YSLEER. Unmatched junction bases numbered 3, after V lost 0 bases and J lost 2 bases. The CDR3 extends over 16 amino acids. The CDR3 loop is CASSQEVAGATDTQYF. The CDR3 region has the DNA TGCGCCAGCAGCCAAGAGGTAGCGGGGGCCACAGATACGCAGTATTTT.

The rearrangement uses TRBV6-5 and TRBJ1-5, with 7 bases lining up with TRBD1. After removal of 6 bases from V and 3 bases from J, the junction contained 5 bases not matched to a gene. The CDR3 totals 14 residues. Germline V gives CDR1 MNHEY, CDR2 SVGAGI. CDR3 amino acids: CASRTGTVNQPQHF. For the CDR3, the DNA is TGTGCCAGCAGAACCGGGACAGTCAATCAGCCCCAGCATTTT.

The V and J genes are TRBV6-5 and TRBJ2-7; possibly TRBD1 for D (6 bases). This CDR3 comprises 14 residues. CDR1 is MNHEY and CDR2 is SVGAGI in the germline V gene. The V and J ends lost 6 bases and 3 bases respectively, with 15 bases between them. The CDR3 loop is CASSRQTGIYEQYF. The CDR3 DNA is TGTGCCAGCAGCCGCCAGACAGGAATCTACGAGCAGTACTTC.

This clone was counted a few times. J is TRBJ2-7 and V is TRBV6-5; maybe TRBD1 (5 bases). This CDR3 is 13 amino acids long. Looked up from germline, CDR1 is MNHEY and CDR2 is SVGAGI. The ends were cut back, 6 bases at V and 3 bases at J, with 12 bases in the middle. The CDR3 protein is CASRGAGIYEQYF. CDR3 nucleotides: TGTGCCAGCAGGGGCGCAGGGATCTACGAGCAGTACTTC.

This chain links TRBV19 with TRBJ2-5, with D uncertain. This CDR3 is built from 13 residues. Germline values: CDR1 LNHDA, CDR2 SQIVND (reference sequence). The V gene lost 3 bases and the J gene lost 4 bases, with 9 bases spanning the gap. The CDR3 coding sequence is TGTGCCAGTAGTATGCTGGTGGCAGAGACCCAGTACTTC. It is translated as CASSMLVAETQYF.

This CDR3 reads CASSLGLAGGNEQFF. In DNA form, the CDR3 reads TGTGCCAGCAGCCTAGGACTAGCGGGGGGGAATGAGCAGTTCTTC. The chain links TRBV7-2 to TRBJ2-1; 15 bases are shared with TRBD2. Germline CDR1 reads SGHTA; CDR2 reads FQGNSA. This CDR3 comprises 15 residues. The V gene end was trimmed by 5 bases and the J gene end by 7 bases; junction bases not matched to a gene: 3.

V and J are TRBV9 and TRBJ2-7, with D possibly TRBD1 on 6 matching bases. Trimming took off 2 bases at V and 4 bases at J, with 16 bases between the two ends. Germline assignment: CDR1 SGDLS and CDR2 YYNGEE. The CDR3 contains 15 residues. Written as DNA, the CDR3 is TGTGCCAGCAGCGTGGACGATTACAGGGCATACGAGCAGTACTTC. Amino acid sequence: CASSVDDYRAYEQYF.

This clone was seen more than once but under ten times. The V and J genes are TRBV19 and TRBJ2-7; 9 bases map to TRBD1. V lost 5 bases, J lost 3 bases, and 5 bases stayed unmatched. CDR3 length: 14 residues. The V gene's germline CDR1 is LNHDA and CDR2 SQIVND (reference sequence). The CDR3: CASSWGTGNYEQYF. CDR3 DNA sequence: TGTGCCAGTAGTTGGGGGACAGGGAACTACGAGCAGTACTTC.

The CDR3 coding sequence is TGTGCCAGCAGCCAAAGAGGAGGGGGCCCGAACACTGAAGCTTTCTTT. Residues: CASSQRGGGPNTEAFF. The gene calls are TRBV25-1 and TRBJ1-1; 7 nucleotides agree with TRBD1. V lost 6 bases, J lost 1 base, and 11 bases stayed unmatched. CDR1 and CDR2 from the germline V gene are MGHDK and SYGVNS. The CDR3 totals 16 residues.

This clone was observed at least ten times. The V call is TRBV21-1, the J call TRBJ2-2; the table's D call, TRBD2, has no DNA check behind it. TRBV21-1 is deemed a pseudogene. The CDR3 loop spans 19 amino acids. Here the CDR3 DNA reads TGTGCCAGCAGAACACTAGCGGGGGCTATAAAAACGAACACCGGGGAGCTGTTTTTT. The encoded protein is CASRTLAGAIKTNTGELFF.